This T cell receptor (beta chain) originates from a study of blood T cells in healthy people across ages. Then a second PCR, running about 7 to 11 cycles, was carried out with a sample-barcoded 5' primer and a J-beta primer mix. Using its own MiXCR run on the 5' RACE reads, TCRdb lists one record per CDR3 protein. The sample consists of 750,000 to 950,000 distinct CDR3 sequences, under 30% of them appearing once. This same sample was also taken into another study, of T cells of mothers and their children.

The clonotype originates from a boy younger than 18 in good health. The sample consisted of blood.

The CDR3 DNA reads as TGTGCCAGCACCCCCCAGGGGTCGGGCTCCTACGAGCAGTACTTC. Protein product: CASTPQGSGSYEQYF. This chain joins TRBV9 and TRBJ2-5; tentative D call: TRBD1 (6 bases). TRBJ2-7 matches the DNA end more closely, so the J call is doubtful. Germline assignment: CDR1 SGDLS and CDR2 YYNGEE. The CDR3 spans 15 residues.